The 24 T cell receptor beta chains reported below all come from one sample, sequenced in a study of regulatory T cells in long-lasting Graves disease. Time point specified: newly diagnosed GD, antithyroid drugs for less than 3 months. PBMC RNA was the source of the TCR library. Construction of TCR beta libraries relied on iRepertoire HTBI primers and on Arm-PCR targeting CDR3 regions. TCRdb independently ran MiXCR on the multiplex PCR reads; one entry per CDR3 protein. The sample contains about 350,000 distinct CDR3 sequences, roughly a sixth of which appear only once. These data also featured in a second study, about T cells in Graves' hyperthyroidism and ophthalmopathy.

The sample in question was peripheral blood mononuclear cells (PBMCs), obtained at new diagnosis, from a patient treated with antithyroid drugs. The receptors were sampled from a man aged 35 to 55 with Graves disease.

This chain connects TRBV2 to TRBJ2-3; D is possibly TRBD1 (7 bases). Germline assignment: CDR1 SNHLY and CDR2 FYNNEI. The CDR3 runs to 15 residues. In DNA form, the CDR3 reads TGTGCTAGCGGAGGGACAGCCCTCAATGAAGATACGCAGTATTTT. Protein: CASGGTALNEDTQYF.

The CDR3 region has the DNA TGTGCCAGCAGTACTAGACTAGCGGGGAGTTCGCAGTATTTT. Protein product: CASSTRLAGSSQYF. V usage is TRBV27 and J usage is TRBJ2-3; 11 positions agree with TRBD2. Looked up from germline, CDR1 is MNHEY and CDR2 is SMNVEV (reference sequence). CDR3 length: 14 residues. V lost 5 bases, J lost 10 bases, and 8 bases stayed unmatched.

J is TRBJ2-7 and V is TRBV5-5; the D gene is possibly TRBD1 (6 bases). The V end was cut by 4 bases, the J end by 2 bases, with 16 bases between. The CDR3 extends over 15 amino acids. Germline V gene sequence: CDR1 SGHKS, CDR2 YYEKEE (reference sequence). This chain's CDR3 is CASSPNPGHTYEQYF. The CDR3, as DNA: TGTGCCAGCAGCCCGAACCCGGGACACACCTACGAGCAGTACTTC.

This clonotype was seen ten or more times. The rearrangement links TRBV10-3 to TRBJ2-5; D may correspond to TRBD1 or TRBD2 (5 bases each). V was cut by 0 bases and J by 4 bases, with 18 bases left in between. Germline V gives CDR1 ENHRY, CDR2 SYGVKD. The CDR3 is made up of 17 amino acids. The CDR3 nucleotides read TGTGCCATCAGTGAGTCGATTGGGGGTCTCGGTGGAGAGACCCAGTACTTC. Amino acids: CAISESIGGLGGETQYF.

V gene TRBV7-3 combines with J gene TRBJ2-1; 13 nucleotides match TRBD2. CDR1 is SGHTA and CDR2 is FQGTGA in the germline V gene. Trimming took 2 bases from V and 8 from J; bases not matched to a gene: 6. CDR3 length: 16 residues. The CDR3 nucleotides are TGTGCCAGCAGCTTAGGAACTAGCGGGGGGGCAGATGAGCAGTTCTTC. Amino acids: CASSLGTSGGADEQFF.

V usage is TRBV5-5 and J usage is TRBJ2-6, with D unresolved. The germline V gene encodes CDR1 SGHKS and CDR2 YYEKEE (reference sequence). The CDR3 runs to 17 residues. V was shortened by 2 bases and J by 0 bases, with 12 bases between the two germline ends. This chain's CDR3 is CASSFSGVGSGANVLTF. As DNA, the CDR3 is TGTGCCAGCAGCTTTTCTGGGGTTGGCTCTGGGGCCAACGTCCTGACTTTC.

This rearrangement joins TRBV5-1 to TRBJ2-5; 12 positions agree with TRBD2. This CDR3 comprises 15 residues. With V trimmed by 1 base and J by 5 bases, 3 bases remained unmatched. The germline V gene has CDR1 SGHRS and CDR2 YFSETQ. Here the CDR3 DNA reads TGCGCCAGCAGCTTGCGGACTAGCGGGGCGGAGACCCAGTACTTC. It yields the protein CASSLRTSGAETQYF.

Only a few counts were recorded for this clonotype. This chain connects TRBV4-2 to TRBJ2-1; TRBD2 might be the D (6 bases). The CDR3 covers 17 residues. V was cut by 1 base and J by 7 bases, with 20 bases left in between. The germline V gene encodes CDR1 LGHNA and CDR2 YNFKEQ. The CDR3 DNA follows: TGTGCCAGCAGCCAAGTTTTGTCAGGGTGGGGAGGTAATGAGCAGTTCTTC. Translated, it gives CASSQVLSGWGGNEQFF.

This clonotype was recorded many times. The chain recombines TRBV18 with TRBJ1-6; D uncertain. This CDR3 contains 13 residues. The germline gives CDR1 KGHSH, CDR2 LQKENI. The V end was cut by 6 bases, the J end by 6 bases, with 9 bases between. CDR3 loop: CASSQTANSPLHF. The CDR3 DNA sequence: TGTGCCAGCTCGCAGACGGCTAATTCACCCCTCCACTTT.

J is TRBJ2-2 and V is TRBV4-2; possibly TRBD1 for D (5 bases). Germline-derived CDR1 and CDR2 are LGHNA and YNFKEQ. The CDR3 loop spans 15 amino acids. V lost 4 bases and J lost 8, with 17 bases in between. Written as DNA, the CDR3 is TGTGCCAGCAGCCTCCAGGGAAGATCGGCAGGGGAGCTGTTTTTT. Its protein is CASSLQGRSAGELFF.

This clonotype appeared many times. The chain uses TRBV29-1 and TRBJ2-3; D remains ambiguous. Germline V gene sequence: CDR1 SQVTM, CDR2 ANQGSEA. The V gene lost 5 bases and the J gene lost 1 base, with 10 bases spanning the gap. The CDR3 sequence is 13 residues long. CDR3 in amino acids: CSVHGQGTDTQYF. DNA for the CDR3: TGCAGCGTTCATGGGCAGGGCACAGATACGCAGTATTTT.

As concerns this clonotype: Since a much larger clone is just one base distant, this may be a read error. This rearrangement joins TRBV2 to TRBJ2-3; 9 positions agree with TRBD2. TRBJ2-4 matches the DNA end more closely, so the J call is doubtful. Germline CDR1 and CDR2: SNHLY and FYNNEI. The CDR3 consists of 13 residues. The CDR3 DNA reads TGTGCCAGCAGTGTCGAGCGGGGGGCCGCTCAGTACTTC. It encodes CASSVERGAAQYF.

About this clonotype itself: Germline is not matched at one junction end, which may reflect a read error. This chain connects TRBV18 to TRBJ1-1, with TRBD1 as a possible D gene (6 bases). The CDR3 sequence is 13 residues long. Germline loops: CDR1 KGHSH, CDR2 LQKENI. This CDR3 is CANSPGQYTEAFF. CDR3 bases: TGTGCCAACTCACCAGGACAGTACACTGAAGCTTTCTTT. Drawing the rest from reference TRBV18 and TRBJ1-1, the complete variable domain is NAGVMQNPRHLVRRRGQEARLRCSPMKGHSHVYWYRQLPEEGLKFMVYLQKENIIDESGMPKERFSAEFPKEGPSILRIQQVVRGDSAAYFCANSPGQYTEAFFGQGTRLTVV.

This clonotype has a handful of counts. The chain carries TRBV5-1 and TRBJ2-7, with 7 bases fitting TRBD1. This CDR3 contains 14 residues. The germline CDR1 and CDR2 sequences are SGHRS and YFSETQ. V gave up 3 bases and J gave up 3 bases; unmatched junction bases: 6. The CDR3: CASSYYRGLYEQYF. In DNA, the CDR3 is TGCGCCAGCAGCTACTACAGGGGTCTCTACGAGCAGTACTTC. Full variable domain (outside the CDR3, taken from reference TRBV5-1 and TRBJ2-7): KAGVTQTPRYLIKTRGQQVTLSCSPISGHRSVSWYQQTPGQGLQFLFEYFSETQRNKGNFPGRFSGRQFSNSRSEMNVSTLELGDSALYLCASSYYRGLYEQYFGPGTRLTVT.

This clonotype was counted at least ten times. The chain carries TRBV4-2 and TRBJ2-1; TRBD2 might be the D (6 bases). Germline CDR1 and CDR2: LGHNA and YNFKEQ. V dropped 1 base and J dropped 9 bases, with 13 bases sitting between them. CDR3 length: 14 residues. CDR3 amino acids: CASSQVASEGEQFF. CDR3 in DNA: TGTGCCAGCAGCCAAGTTGCTAGCGAAGGTGAGCAGTTCTTC.

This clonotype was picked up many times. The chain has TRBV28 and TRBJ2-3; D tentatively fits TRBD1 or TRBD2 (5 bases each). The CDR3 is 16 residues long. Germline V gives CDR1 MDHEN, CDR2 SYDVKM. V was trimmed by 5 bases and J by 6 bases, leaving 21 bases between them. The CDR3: CASSPPGTLTADTQYF. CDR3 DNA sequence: TGTGCCAGCAGTCCACCCGGGACCCTAACGGCCGATACGCAGTATTTT.

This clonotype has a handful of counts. The CDR3: CASRAGGVSYNEQFF. CDR3 in DNA: TGTGCCAGTAGGGCGGGGGGTGTCTCCTACAATGAGCAGTTCTTC. The chain uses TRBV19 and TRBJ2-1; TRBD2 matches 8 bases. Germline V gene sequence: CDR1 LNHDA, CDR2 SQIVND (reference sequence). V dropped 6 bases and J dropped 0; count of bases not matched to a gene: 4. CDR3 length: 15 residues.

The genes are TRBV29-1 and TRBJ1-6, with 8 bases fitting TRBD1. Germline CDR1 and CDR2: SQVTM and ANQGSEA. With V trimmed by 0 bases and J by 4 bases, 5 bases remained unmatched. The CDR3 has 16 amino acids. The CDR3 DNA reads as TGCAGCGTTGAAGATCTCCGGGACAGGTATAATTCACCCCTCCACTTT. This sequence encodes CSVEDLRDRYNSPLHF.

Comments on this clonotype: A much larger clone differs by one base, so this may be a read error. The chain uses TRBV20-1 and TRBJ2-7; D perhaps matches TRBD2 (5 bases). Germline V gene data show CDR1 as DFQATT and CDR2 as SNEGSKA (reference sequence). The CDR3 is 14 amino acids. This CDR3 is CSARGGLISCEQYF. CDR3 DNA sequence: TGCAGTGCTAGAGGCGGACTGATCTCCTGCGAGCAGTACTTC.

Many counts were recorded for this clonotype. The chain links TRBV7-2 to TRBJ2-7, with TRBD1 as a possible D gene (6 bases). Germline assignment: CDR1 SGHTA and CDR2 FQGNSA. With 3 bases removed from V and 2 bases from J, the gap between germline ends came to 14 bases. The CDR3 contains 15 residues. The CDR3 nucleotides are TGTGCCAGCAGCTTTCGACCAGGGGAAACCTACGAGCAGTACTTC. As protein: CASSFRPGETYEQYF.

The CDR3 DNA reads TGTGCCAGCAGCGTTATTAGCGGGGGCTCTAGCACAGATACGCAGTATTTT. It specifies CASSVISGGSSTDTQYF. The chain recombines TRBV9 with TRBJ2-3; the match to TRBD2 covers 9 bases. Germline V gene data show CDR1 as SGDLS and CDR2 as YYNGEE. The CDR3 has 17 amino acids. The J segment lost 0 bases and the V segment lost 2 bases, leaving 7 bases of the junction unmatched. The variable domain in full, with the rest retrieved from reference TRBV9 and TRBJ2-3, is DSGVTQTPKHLITATGQRVTLRCSPRSGDLSVYWYQQSLDQGLQFLIQYYNGEERAKGNILERFSAQQFPDLHSELNLSSLELGDSALYFCASSVISGGSSTDTQYFGPGTRLTVL.

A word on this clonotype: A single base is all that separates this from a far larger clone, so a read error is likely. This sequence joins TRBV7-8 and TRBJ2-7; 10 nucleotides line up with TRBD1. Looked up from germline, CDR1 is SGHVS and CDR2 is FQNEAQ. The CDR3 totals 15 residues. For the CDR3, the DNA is TGTACCAGCAGCACACCGGACAGGGGGTTATACGAGCAGTACTTC. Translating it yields CTSSTPDRGLYEQYF.

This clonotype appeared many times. CDR3 region: CASSSRQRADEQYF. The DNA for the CDR3 is TGTGCCAGCAGCTCCCGACAGAGGGCTGACGAGCAGTACTTC. This chain joins TRBV5-8 and TRBJ2-7, with D tentatively TRBD1 or TRBD2 (5 bases each). Looked up from germline, CDR1 is SGHTS and CDR2 is YDEGEE. This CDR3 spans 14 amino acids. V lost 3 bases and J 5 bases, leaving 15 bases between the germline ends.

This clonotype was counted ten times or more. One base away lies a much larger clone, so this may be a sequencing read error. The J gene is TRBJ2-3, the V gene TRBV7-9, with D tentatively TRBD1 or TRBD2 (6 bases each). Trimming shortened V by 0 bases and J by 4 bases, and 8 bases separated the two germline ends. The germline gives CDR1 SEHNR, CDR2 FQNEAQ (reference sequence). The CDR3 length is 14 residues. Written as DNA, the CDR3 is TGTGCCAGCAGCTTAGCGGGGGGCGCAGATACGCAGTATTTT. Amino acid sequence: CASSLAGGADTQYF.